The source of this T cell receptor beta chain is a study of T cells in Graves' hyperthyroidism and ophthalmopathy. The investigators amplified TCR beta CDR3 regions from RNA transcripts. HTBI primers were the set used in a first-round RT-PCR of the TCR CDR3. TCRdb reprocessed the multiplex PCR reads with MiXCR, giving one entry per CDR3 protein. Among about 690,000 distinct CDR3 sequences listed, 17% were seen once. This clonotype was counted between two and nine times. This CDR3 is 16 amino acids long. Germline values: CDR1 SGHAT, CDR2 FQNNGV. V was clipped by 0 bases and J by 1 base, with 9 bases between them. Clinical symptoms, serum thyroxine, TRAb, thyroid ultrasound and orbital computed tomography established diagnosis.

The chain couples TRBV11-2 to TRBJ2-2; D perhaps matches TRBD2 (6 bases). This clonotype originated in a man aged 50-60 years with Graves' hyperthyroidism. Sequences were obtained from blood. In DNA, the CDR3 is TGTGCCAGCAGCTTAGAAGCGGGCTGGAACACCGGGGAGCTGTTTTTT. Its translation is CASSLEAGWNTGELFF.